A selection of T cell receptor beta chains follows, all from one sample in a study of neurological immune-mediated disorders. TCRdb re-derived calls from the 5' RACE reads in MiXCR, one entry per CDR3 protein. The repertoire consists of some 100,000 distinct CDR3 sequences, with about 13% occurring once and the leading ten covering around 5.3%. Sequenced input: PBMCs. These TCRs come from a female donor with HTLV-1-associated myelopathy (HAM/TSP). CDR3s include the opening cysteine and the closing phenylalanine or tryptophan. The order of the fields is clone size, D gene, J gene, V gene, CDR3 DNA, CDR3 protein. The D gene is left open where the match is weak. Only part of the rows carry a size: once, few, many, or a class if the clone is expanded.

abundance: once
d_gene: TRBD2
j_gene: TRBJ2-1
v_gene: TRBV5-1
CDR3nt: TGCGCAAGCAGCCCGTACGATTCTAGCGGGCCCATCTCCAATGAGCAGTTCTTC
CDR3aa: CASSPYDSSGPISNEQFF

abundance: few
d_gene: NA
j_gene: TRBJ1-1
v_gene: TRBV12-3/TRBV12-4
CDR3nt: TGTGCCAGCAGCGGACCTAGCCCTGAAGCTTTCTTT
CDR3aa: CASSGPSPEAFF

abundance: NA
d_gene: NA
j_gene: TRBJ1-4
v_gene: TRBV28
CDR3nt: TGTGCCAGCAGTTTACTACAGGAAGAAAAACTGTTTTTT
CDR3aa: CASSLLQEEKLFF

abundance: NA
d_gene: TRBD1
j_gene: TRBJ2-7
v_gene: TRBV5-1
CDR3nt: TGCGCCAGCAGCTTGGAGGGGACAGGGGCCCACGAGCAGTACTTC
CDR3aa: CASSLEGTGAHEQYF

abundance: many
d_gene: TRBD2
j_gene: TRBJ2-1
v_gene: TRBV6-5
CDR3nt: TGTGCCAGCAGCGACCACGGACGGGGGGACAATGAGCAGTTCTTC
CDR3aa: CASSDHGRGDNEQFF

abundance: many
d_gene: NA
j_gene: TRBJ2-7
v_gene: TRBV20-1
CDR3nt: TGCAGTGCTAGAGGGACAATCTTAGACCTCCGGGAGCAGTACTTC
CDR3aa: CSARGTILDLREQYF

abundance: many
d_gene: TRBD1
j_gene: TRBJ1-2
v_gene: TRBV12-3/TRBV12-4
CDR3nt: TGTGCCAGCAGTTCTTCCGGACAGGGGGCTAGTGGCTACACCTTC
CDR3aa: CASSSSGQGASGYTF

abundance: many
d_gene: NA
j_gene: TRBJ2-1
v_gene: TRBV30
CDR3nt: TGTGCCTGGTCCTATCGGGGGAATGAGCAGTTCTTC
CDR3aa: CAWSYRGNEQFF

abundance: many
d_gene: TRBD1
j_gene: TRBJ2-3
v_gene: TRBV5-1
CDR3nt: TGCGCCAGCAGCTTAGGGCAGGGGGCCGCAGATACGCAGTATTTT
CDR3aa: CASSLGQGAADTQYF

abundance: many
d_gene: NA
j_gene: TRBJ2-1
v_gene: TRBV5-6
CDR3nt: TGTGCCAGCAGCGTTACCGGGGAGCAGTTCTTC
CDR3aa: CASSVTGEQFF